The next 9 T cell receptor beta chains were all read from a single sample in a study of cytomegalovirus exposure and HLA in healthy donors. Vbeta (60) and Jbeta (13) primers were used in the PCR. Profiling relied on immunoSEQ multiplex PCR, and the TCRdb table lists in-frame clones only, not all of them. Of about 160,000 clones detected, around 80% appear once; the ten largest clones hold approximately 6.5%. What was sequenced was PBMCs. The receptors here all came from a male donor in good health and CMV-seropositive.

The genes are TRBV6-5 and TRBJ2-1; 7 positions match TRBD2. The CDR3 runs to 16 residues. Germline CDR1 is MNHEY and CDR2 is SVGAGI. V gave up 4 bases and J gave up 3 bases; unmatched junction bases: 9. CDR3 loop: CASSSPSGGSYNEQFF. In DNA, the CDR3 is TGTGCCAGCAGTTCTCCCTCGGGCGGGAGCTACAATGAGCAGTTCTTC.

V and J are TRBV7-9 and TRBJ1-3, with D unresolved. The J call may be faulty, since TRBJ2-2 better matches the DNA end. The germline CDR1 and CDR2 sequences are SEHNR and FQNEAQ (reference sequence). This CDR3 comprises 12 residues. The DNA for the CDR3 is TGTGCCAGCAGCTTATCCACCGGGGAGCTGTTTTTT. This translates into CASSLSTGELFF.

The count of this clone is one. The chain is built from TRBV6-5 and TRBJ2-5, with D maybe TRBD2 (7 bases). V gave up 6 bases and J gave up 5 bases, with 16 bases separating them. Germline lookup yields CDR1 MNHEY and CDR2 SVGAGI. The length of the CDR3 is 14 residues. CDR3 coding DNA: TGTGCCAGCAGACCATCGGGGGGCAGGGAGACCCAGTACTTC. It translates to CASRPSGGRETQYF.

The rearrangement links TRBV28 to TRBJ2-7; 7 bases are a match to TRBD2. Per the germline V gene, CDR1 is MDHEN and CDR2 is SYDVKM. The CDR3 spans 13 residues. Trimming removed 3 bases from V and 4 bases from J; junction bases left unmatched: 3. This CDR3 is CASSFGGSYEQYF. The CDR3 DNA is TGTGCCAGCAGTTTCGGGGGGAGTTACGAGCAGTACTTC.

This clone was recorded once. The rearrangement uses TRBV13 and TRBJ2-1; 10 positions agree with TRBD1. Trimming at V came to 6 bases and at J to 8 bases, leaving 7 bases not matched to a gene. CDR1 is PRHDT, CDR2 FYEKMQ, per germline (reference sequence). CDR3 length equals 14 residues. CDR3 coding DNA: TGTGCCAGCAGAGGGGGACAGGGGCTGGATGAGCAGTTCTTC. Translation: CASRGGQGLDEQFF.

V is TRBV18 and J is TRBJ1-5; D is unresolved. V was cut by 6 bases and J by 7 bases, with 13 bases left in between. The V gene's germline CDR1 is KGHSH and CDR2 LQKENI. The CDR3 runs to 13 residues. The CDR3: CASSPTARQPQHF. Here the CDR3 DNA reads TGTGCCAGCTCCCCCACTGCGAGGCAGCCCCAGCATTTT.

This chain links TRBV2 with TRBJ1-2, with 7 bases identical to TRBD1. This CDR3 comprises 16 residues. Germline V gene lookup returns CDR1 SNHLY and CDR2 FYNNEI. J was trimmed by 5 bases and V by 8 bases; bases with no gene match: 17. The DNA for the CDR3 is TGTGCCAGCGGAATTGAGGACAGGATTATTCTTTATGGCTACACCTTC. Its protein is CASGIEDRIILYGYTF.

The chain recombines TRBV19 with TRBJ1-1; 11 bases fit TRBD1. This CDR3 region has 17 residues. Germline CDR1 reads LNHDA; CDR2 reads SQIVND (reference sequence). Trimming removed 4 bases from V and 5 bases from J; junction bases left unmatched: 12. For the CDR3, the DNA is TGTGCCAGTAGTACGAGGGAGGACAGGGGGCTTGGAACTGAAGCTTTCTTT. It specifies CASSTREDRGLGTEAFF.

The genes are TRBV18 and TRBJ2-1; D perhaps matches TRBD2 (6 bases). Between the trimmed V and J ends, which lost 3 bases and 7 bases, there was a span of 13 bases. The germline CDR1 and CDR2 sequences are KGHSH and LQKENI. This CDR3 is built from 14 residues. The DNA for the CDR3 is TGTGCCAGCTCACCGCCGGGACTGCAGAATGAGCAGTTCTTC. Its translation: CASSPPGLQNEQFF.